This record covers a single TCR beta chain. Sequencing used immunoSEQ multiplex PCR; TCRdb keeps in-frame clones, though not all of them. The data contain more than 50,000 clones, 70% to 90% of them seen just once; the ten biggest clones take up less than 2%. This specimen comes from a study of T cell responses to AZD1222 COVID-19 vaccine. CDR3 length: 16 amino acids. After removal of 2 bases from V and 3 bases from J, the junction contained 7 bases not matched to a gene. Germline-derived CDR1 and CDR2 are MGHDK and SYGVNS. This receptor was taken from an adult in good health. J is TRBJ2-1 and V is TRBV25-1; TRBD1 matches at 7 bases. Here the sequenced sample was peripheral blood, taken on day 0 of AZD1222 vaccination. In DNA form, the CDR3 reads TGTGCCAGCAGTGAAATGGGACAGACTAACTACAATGAGCAGTTCTTC. This codes for CASSEMGQTNYNEQFF.